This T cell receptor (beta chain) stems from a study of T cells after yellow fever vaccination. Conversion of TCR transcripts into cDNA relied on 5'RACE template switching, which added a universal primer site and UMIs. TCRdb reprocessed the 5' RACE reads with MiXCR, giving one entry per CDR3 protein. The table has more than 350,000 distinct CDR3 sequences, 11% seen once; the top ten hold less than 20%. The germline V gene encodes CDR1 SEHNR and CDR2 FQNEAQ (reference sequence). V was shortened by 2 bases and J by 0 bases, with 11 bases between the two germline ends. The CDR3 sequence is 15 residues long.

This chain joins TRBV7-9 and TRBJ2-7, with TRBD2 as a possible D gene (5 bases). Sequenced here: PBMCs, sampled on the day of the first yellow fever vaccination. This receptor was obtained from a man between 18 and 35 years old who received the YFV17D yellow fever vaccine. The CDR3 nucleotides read TGTGCCAGCAGCTTACTTCCGGGAAACTCCTACGAGCAGTACGTC. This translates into CASSLLPGNSYEQYV.